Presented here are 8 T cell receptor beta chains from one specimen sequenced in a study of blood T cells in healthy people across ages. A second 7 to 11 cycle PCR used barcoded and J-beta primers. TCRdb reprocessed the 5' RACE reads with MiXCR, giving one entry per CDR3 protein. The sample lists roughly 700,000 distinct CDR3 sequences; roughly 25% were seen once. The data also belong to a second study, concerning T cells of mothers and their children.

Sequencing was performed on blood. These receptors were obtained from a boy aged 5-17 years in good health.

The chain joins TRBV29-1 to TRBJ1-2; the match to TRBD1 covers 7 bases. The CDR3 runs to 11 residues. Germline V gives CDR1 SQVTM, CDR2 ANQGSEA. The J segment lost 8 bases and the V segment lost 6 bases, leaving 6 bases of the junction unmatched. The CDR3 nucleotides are TGCAGCGTCGAGGGACAGAAGGGCTACACCTTC. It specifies CSVEGQKGYTF.

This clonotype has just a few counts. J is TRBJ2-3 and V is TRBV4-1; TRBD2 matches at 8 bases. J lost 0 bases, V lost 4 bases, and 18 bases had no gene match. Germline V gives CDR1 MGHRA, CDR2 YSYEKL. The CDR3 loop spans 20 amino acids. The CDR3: CASSLRLVGLERTSTDTQYF. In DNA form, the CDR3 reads TGCGCCAGCAGCCTCCGACTAGTGGGACTAGAGAGAACGAGCACAGATACGCAGTATTTT.

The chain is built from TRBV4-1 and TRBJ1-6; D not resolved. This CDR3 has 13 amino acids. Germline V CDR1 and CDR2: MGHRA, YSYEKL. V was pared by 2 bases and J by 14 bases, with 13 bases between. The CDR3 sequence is CASSQTSSSALHF. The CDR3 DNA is TGCGCCAGCAGCCAAACGTCCTCTTCGGCCCTCCACTTT.

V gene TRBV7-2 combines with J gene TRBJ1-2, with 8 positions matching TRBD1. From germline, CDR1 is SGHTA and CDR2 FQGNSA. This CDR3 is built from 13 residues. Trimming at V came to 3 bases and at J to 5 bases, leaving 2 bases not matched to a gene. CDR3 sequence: CASSFTGGYGYTF. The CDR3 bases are TGTGCCAGCAGCTTCACAGGGGGGTATGGCTACACCTTC.

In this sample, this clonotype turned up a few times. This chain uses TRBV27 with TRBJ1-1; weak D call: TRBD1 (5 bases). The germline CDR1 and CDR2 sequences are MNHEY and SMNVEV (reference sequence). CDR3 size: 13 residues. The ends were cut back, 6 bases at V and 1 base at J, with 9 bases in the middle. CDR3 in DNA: TGTGCCAGCAGCGACAGACCGAACACTGAAGCTTTCTTT. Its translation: CASSDRPNTEAFF.

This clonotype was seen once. The CDR3 region is CSVVPVYGYTF. DNA for the CDR3: TGCAGCGTTGTGCCGGTTTACGGCTACACCTTC. The chain carries TRBV29-1 and TRBJ1-2; D unresolved. Germline loops: CDR1 SQVTM, CDR2 ANQGSEA. The length of the CDR3 is 11 residues. V dropped 4 bases and J dropped 8 bases, with 11 bases sitting between them.

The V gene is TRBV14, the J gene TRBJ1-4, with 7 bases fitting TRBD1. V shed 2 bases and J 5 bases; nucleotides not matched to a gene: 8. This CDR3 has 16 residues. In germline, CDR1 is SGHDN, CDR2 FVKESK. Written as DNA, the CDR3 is TGTGCCAGCAGCCAATTACCGGGACAGCTGAATGAAAAACTGTTTTTT. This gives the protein CASSQLPGQLNEKLFF.

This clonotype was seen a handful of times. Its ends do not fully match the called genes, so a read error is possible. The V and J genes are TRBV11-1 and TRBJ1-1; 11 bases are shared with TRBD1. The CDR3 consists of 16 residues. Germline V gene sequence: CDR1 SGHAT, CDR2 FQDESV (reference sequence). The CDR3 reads CASSRDRGIDDTEAFF. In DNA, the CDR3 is TGTGCCAGCAGCCGGGACAGGGGGATTGACGACACTGAGGCTTTCTTT.